The rows below give T cell receptor beta chains drawn from one sample of a study of OX40 agonist ivuxolimab in advanced cancers. The repertoire was sequenced with immunoSEQ multiplex PCR; TCRdb's copy has only in-frame clones and lacks some. The data hold about 55,000 clones, with 88% observed a single time. The material sequenced was CD4+ or CD8+ T cells sorted from blood, taken in a trial of the OX40 agonist ivuxolimab. Receptors originate from an adult with an advanced solid tumor such as melanoma, head and neck, liver or kidney cancer. Each CDR3 is given with its conserved first and last residue. Each record gives: D gene, V gene, J gene, clone size, CDR3 protein, CDR3 DNA. The D gene is left open where the match is weak. Clone size is given for some rows only: seen once, a few or many times, or a class if the clone is expanded.

TRBD1	TRBV11-2	TRBJ1-2	-	CASSPTGAHQSYTF	TGTGCCAGCAGCCCGACAGGGGCCCACCAGAGTTACACCTTC
TRBD1	TRBV30	TRBJ1-5	-	CAWSTGGDQPQHF	TGTGCCTGGAGTACAGGGGGCGATCAGCCCCAGCATTTT
TRBD1	TRBV5-1	TRBJ2-2	-	CASSRDRGNTGELFF	TGCGCCAGCAGCAGGGACAGGGGGAACACCGGGGAGCTGTTTTTT
TRBD1	TRBV5-1	TRBJ2-7	once	CASSGQGPYEQYF	TGCGCCAGCAGCGGACAGGGGCCCTACGAGCAGTACTTC
TRBD2	TRBV10-2	TRBJ2-7	-	CASSESSSGRGEQYF	TGCGCCAGCAGTGAGTCTTCTAGCGGGAGAGGGGAGCAGTACTTC
-	TRBV9	TRBJ1-4	-	CASSVDPTGRNEKLFF	TGTGCCAGCAGCGTAGACCCTACAGGGAGAAATGAAAAACTGTTTTTT
-	TRBV11-1	TRBJ2-3	-	CASSPSGSGHRTDTQYF	TGTGCCAGCAGCCCCAGTGGGAGCGGGCACCGCACAGATACGCAGTATTTT
-	TRBV25-1	TRBJ1-2	few	CASSELNGYTF	TGTGCCAGCAGTGAATTAAATGGCTACACCTTC
-	TRBV11-3	TRBJ2-7	-	CASSLDRPPAEQYF	TGTGCCAGCAGCTTAGATAGGCCCCCGGCCGAGCAGTACTTC
TRBD2	TRBV4-2	TRBJ2-1	-	CASSLSGIGGSRYNEQFF	TGTGCCAGCAGCCTATCAGGCATTGGCGGGAGTCGCTACAATGAGCAGTTCTTC
TRBD1	TRBV6-1	TRBJ2-7	-	CASRGVGQGYEQYF	TGTGCCAGCAGGGGGGTCGGACAGGGCTACGAGCAGTACTTC
TRBD1	TRBV9	TRBJ2-4	-	CASSRYLQGAWENIQYF	TGTGCCAGCAGCCGGTACCTGCAGGGGGCGTGGGAAAACATTCAGTACTTC
TRBD2	TRBV27	TRBJ2-1	-	CASSRNVGSGSYNEQFF	TGTGCCAGCAGTCGTAACGTGGGTAGCGGGTCCTACAATGAGCAGTTCTTC
TRBD2	TRBV5-1	TRBJ2-4	-	CASSPGLAGGLGNIQYF	TGCGCCAGCAGCCCGGGACTAGCGGGAGGATTGGGGAACATTCAGTACTTC
-	TRBV6-1	TRBJ1-5	-	CASSATVDQPQHF	TGTGCCAGCAGCGCCACTGTTGATCAGCCCCAGCATTTT
-	TRBV5-4	TRBJ2-2	-	CASSPGSATGELFF	TGTGCCAGCAGCCCCGGGTCTGCCACCGGGGAGCTGTTTTTT
-	TRBV11-2	TRBJ1-1	-	CASSLIWGAGAEAFF	TGTGCCAGCAGCCTAATCTGGGGGGCTGGCGCTGAAGCTTTCTTT
-	TRBV29-1	TRBJ1-5	-	CSVGGNLNQPQHF	TGCAGCGTTGGGGGTAACCTCAATCAGCCCCAGCATTTT
-	TRBV16	TRBJ1-5	-	CASSRNPGGLNQPQHF	TGTGCCAGCAGCCGAAATCCTGGGGGCCTTAATCAGCCCCAGCATTTT
TRBD2	TRBV25-1	TRBJ2-5	-	CASSLAGGPQETQYF	TGTGCCAGCAGTTTAGCGGGAGGGCCTCAAGAGACCCAGTACTTC
-	TRBV29-1	TRBJ1-2	-	CSVGGNGGYTF	TGCAGCGTTGGAGGCAACGGGGGCTACACCTTC
-	TRBV9	TRBJ2-5	once	CASSVGGGGALQETQYF	TGTGCCAGCAGCGTAGGAGGAGGAGGGGCCTTACAAGAGACCCAGTACTTC
-	TRBV5-1	TRBJ1-1	-	CASSLGGPTEAFF	TGCGCCAGCAGCTTGGGGGGGCCAACTGAAGCTTTCTTT
-	TRBV2	TRBJ2-3	-	CASNLDSDGGPDTQYF	TGTGCCAGCAACCTAGACTCCGACGGTGGCCCAGATACGCAGTATTTT
-	TRBV10-3	TRBJ2-7	-	CAASANSYEQYF	TGTGCCGCCAGCGCCAACTCCTACGAGCAGTACTTC
-	TRBV5-4	TRBJ1-1	-	CASKGLNTEAFF	TGTGCCAGCAAGGGGTTGAACACTGAAGCTTTCTTT
TRBD2	TRBV2	TRBJ2-1	-	CASRRTSGTWVYNEQFF	TGTGCCAGCAGGCGGACTAGCGGGACATGGGTCTACAATGAGCAGTTCTTC
-	TRBV7-9	TRBJ2-2	-	CASSLVGVGTGELFF	TGTGCCAGCAGCTTAGTGGGAGTGGGCACCGGGGAGCTGTTTTTT
-	TRBV29-1	TRBJ2-1	-	CSVESVRNEQFF	TGCAGCGTTGAGTCGGTTCGGAATGAGCAGTTCTTC
TRBD1	TRBV2	TRBJ1-4	-	CASSDLGQENEKLFF	TGTGCCAGCAGTGACCTGGGACAGGAGAATGAAAAACTGTTTTTT
-	TRBV7-3	TRBJ2-5	-	CASSGQNQETQYF	TGTGCCAGCAGCGGGCAGAACCAAGAGACCCAGTACTTC
TRBD1	TRBV18	TRBJ2-7	-	CASSLTTGVEQYF	TGTGCCAGCTCACTAACGACAGGGGTCGAGCAGTACTTC
TRBD2	TRBV18	TRBJ2-4	-	CASSLSPGTSGANIQYF	TGTGCCAGCTCGCTTAGTCCCGGGACTAGCGGGGCGAACATTCAGTACTTC
-	TRBV7-3	TRBJ2-3	-	CASSLGGGTSTDTQYF	TGTGCCAGCAGCTTGGGTGGGGGTACTAGCACAGATACGCAGTATTTT
TRBD1	TRBV19	TRBJ2-4	-	CASSRSGGLRYQYF	TGTGCCAGTAGTAGGTCAGGGGGCCTTCGCTATCAGTACTTC
-	TRBV29-1	TRBJ2-5	-	CSVGWTADQETQYF	TGCAGCGTTGGTTGGACAGCCGACCAAGAGACCCAGTACTTC
TRBD2	TRBV30	TRBJ2-1	-	CAWAGTSGRISYNEQFF	TGTGCCTGGGCCGGGACTAGCGGGAGAATTTCCTACAATGAGCAGTTCTTC
-	TRBV19	TRBJ1-5	-	CASSIEWSNQPQHF	TGTGCCAGTAGTATAGAATGGAGCAATCAGCCCCAGCATTTT
TRBD2	TRBV7-9	TRBJ2-3	-	CASSLGREGGTDTQYF	TGTGCCAGCAGCTTAGGCAGGGAGGGAGGCACAGATACGCAGTATTTT
-	TRBV7-9	TRBJ2-7	-	CASSLGLVGEQYF	TGTGCCAGCAGCTTAGGTCTCGTAGGCGAGCAGTACTTC
-	TRBV9	TRBJ2-7	-	CASSVAPYSRESYEQYF	TGTGCCAGCAGCGTAGCCCCGTACAGTCGCGAGAGCTACGAGCAGTACTTC
-	TRBV28	TRBJ2-7	-	CASSRLYEQYF	TGTGCCAGCAGCCGTTTATACGAGCAGTACTTC
-	TRBV6-6	TRBJ2-5	-	CASSGQGVGEQYF	TGTGCCAGCAGTGGCCAGGGTGTGGGGGAGCAGTACTTC
-	TRBV5-1	TRBJ2-2	once	CASSLGGVNTGELFF	TGCGCCAGCAGCTTGGGGGGCGTGAACACCGGGGAGCTGTTTTTT
-	TRBV29-1	TRBJ2-6	once	CSVTIIQSRANVLTF	TGCAGCGTTACAATTATACAAAGTCGGGCCAACGTCCTGACTTTC
TRBD1	TRBV6-5	TRBJ1-5	-	CASSRDGQDGQPQHF	TGTGCCAGCAGCAGAGACGGACAGGACGGTCAGCCCCAGCATTTT
-	TRBV30	TRBJ2-5	once	CAWRGQAETQYF	TGTGCCTGGAGGGGGCAGGCCGAGACCCAGTACTTC
TRBD1	TRBV28	TRBJ1-2	-	CASSLSHRGSGYTF	TGTGCCAGCAGTTTATCTCACAGGGGGTCTGGCTACACCTTC
-	TRBV30	TRBJ2-3	-	CAWRALDTQYF	TGTGCCTGGAGGGCTCTAGATACGCAGTATTTT
-	TRBV12-5	TRBJ2-6	-	CASGLVGLIRAGANVLTF	TGTGCTAGTGGTTTGGTAGGATTGATCAGGGCTGGGGCCAACGTCCTGACTTTC